These 17 T cell receptor beta chains came from one sample sequenced in a study of blood T cells in healthy people across ages. A second PCR, run for about 6 to 11 cycles, used a sample-barcoded 5' primer plus a J-beta primer mix. MiXCR was run by TCRdb on the 5' RACE reads, yielding one entry per CDR3 protein. The sample includes 780,000 or so distinct CDR3 sequences, roughly three fifths of them seen just once. What was sequenced was blood. The source of these receptors is a man aged 35-49 years in good health.

This clonotype was detected a few times. V usage is TRBV6-5 and J usage is TRBJ2-7; 10 bases are shared with TRBD1. With 5 bases clipped from V and 0 bases from J, the junction kept 1 base outside the gene matches. This CDR3 contains 14 residues. In germline, CDR1 is MNHEY, CDR2 SVGAGI. The chain's CDR3 is CASSRTGGSYEQYF. CDR3 in DNA: TGTGCCAGCAGTCGGACAGGGGGCTCCTACGAGCAGTACTTC.

This clonotype has just one count. The V and J genes are TRBV20-1 and TRBJ2-7; D perhaps matches TRBD2 (7 bases). The J call is doubtful: the DNA matches TRBJ2-1 better. CDR1 DFQATT and CDR2 SNEGSKA come from the germline V gene (reference sequence). The CDR3 spans 15 residues. For the CDR3, the DNA is TGCAGTGCTGGAGCCCCGGGGGGCCTCCACAATGAGCAGTTCTTC. Residues: CSAGAPGGLHNEQFF.

The chain uses TRBV29-1 and TRBJ2-1; TRBD1 matches 9 bases. CDR1 and CDR2 from the germline V gene are SQVTM and ANQGSEA. The CDR3 is 15 amino acids. V was pared by 7 bases and J by 4 bases, with 11 bases of the junction left unmatched. CDR3: CSGFTPGQGYNEQFF. The CDR3 DNA reads TGCAGCGGCTTTACGCCGGGACAGGGTTACAATGAGCAGTTCTTC.

The CDR3 is CASSPTRLDRPNYGYTF. For the CDR3, the DNA is TGTGCCAGCAGCCCCACCCGTTTGGACAGGCCAAACTATGGCTACACCTTC. V is TRBV7-9 and J is TRBJ1-2, with 7 positions matching TRBD1. Germline lookup yields CDR1 SEHNR and CDR2 FQNEAQ (reference sequence). V shed 5 bases and J 2 bases; nucleotides not matched to a gene: 14. This CDR3 comprises 17 residues.

The rearrangement uses TRBV27 and TRBJ1-5; D remains ambiguous. CDR1 and CDR2 from the germline V gene are MNHEY and SMNVEV (reference sequence). The V and J ends lost 3 bases and 9 bases respectively, with 15 bases between them. CDR3 length: 14 amino acids. The DNA for the CDR3 is TGTGCCAGCAGTTTCCTGAAGGGAGGAGGGCCCCAGCATTTT. It encodes CASSFLKGGGPQHF.

J is TRBJ2-3 and V is TRBV3-1; D not resolved. CDR3 length: 16 amino acids. Germline V lookup: CDR1 LGHDT, CDR2 YNNKEL (reference sequence). The V gene lost 7 bases and the J gene lost 2 bases, with 19 bases spanning the gap. CDR3 region: CASIPNGPSLTDTQYF. CDR3 coding DNA: TGTGCCAGCATCCCGAACGGACCCTCCCTCACAGATACGCAGTATTTT.

A single count supports this clonotype. This sequence joins TRBV4-1 and TRBJ1-2, with a possible D match to TRBD1 (5 bases). Trimming pared 0 bases from V and 3 bases from J, leaving 11 bases between. The CDR3 sequence is 15 residues long. Per germline, CDR1 MGHRA and CDR2 YSYEKL. As DNA, the CDR3 is TGCGCCAGCAGCCAAGATTTGGGGGGGGACTATGGCTACACCTTC. It codes for CASSQDLGGDYGYTF.

This chain uses TRBV10-3 with TRBJ1-5; the D gene is possibly TRBD1 (6 bases). The germline V gene has CDR1 ENHRY and CDR2 SYGVKD. CDR3 size: 14 residues. Deletions cut 3 bases from V and 3 bases from J, with 9 bases between. This CDR3 is CAISERQDNQPQHF. The CDR3 coding sequence is TGTGCCATCAGTGAAAGACAGGACAATCAGCCCCAGCATTTT.

The chain couples TRBV7-8 to TRBJ2-6; TRBD1 agrees at 8 bases. The CDR3 contains 21 residues. The V gene's germline CDR1 is SGHVS and CDR2 FQNEAQ. V trimming: 5 bases; J trimming: 0 bases; junction bases outside the gene matches: 18. The CDR3 bases are TGTGCCAGCAGCGGAGGGGGAGACCGGGACAGGCCTATCTCTGGGGCCAACGTCCTGACTTTC. Its protein is CASSGGGDRDRPISGANVLTF.

This clonotype showed up just a few times. The chain uses TRBV5-1 and TRBJ2-5, with a possible D match to TRBD1 (6 bases). CDR3 size: 12 residues. V dropped 4 bases and J dropped 5 bases, with 9 bases sitting between them. Germline loops: CDR1 SGHRS, CDR2 YFSETQ. DNA of the CDR3: TGCGCCAGCAGCACTGACAGGGAGACCCAGTACTTC. Protein sequence: CASSTDRETQYF. Full variable domain (outside the CDR3, taken from reference TRBV5-1 and TRBJ2-5): KAGVTQTPRYLIKTRGQQVTLSCSPISGHRSVSWYQQTPGQGLQFLFEYFSETQRNKGNFPGRFSGRQFSNSRSEMNVSTLELGDSALYLCASSTDRETQYFGPGTRLLVL.

This clonotype was detected only a few times. The chain joins TRBV7-2 to TRBJ2-3; the D gene is possibly TRBD2 (6 bases). Per the germline V gene, CDR1 is SGHTA and CDR2 is FQGNSA. The ends were cut back, 3 bases at V and 10 bases at J, with 20 bases in the middle. The CDR3 sequence is 15 residues long. CDR3 coding DNA: TGTGCCAGCAGCTTTTTACTAGCCAGCTTATCGCCGCAGTATTTT. It translates to CASSFLLASLSPQYF. Full variable domain (missing parts from reference TRBV7-2 and TRBJ2-3): GAGVSQSPSNKVTEKGKDVELRCDPISGHTALYWYRQSLGQGLEFLIYFQGNSAPDKSGLPSDRFSAERTGGSVSTLTIQRTQQEDSAVYLCASSFLLASLSPQYFGPGTRLTVL.

This clonotype was picked up a small number of times. The J gene is TRBJ1-4, the V gene TRBV5-1; D is undetermined. The V gene's germline CDR1 is SGHRS and CDR2 YFSETQ. There are 13 residues in the CDR3. V was cut by 4 bases and J by 7 bases, with 11 bases left in between. In DNA, the CDR3 is TGCGCCAGCAGCGACATAGACTTTGAAAAACTGTTTTTT. Translation gives CASSDIDFEKLFF.

J is TRBJ2-1 and V is TRBV7-3; the match to TRBD2 covers 8 bases. Trimming took 5 bases from V and 9 from J; bases not matched to a gene: 15. Germline V gene lookup returns CDR1 SGHTA and CDR2 FQGTGA. The CDR3 length is 16 residues. DNA of the CDR3: TGTGCCAGCAGCCAAATAGCGGGGCAATCCAGAGGTGAGCAGTTCTTC. This gives the protein CASSQIAGQSRGEQFF.

This clonotype was detected only a few times. The chain has TRBV6-6 and TRBJ2-1; D is perhaps TRBD2 (5 bases). The germline V gene encodes CDR1 MNHNY and CDR2 SVGAGI (reference sequence). CDR3 length: 16 residues. V shed 2 bases and J shed 9 bases, with 20 bases lying between them. The CDR3 nucleotides are TGTGCCAGCAGTTACCAGGACTGGTACGTCTCGGGTGAGCAGTTCTTC. This sequence encodes CASSYQDWYVSGEQFF.

This clonotype was recorded only once. The CDR3: CSARDLEGASYEQYF. The CDR3 DNA sequence: TGCAGTGCTAGAGATCTGGAGGGAGCCTCCTACGAGCAGTACTTC. V and J are TRBV20-1 and TRBJ2-7; D perhaps matches TRBD2 (6 bases). Germline V gene sequence: CDR1 DFQATT, CDR2 SNEGSKA (reference sequence). The CDR3 is made up of 15 amino acids. V lost 0 bases, J lost 0 bases, and 12 bases lay in between.

V is TRBV4-2 and J is TRBJ1-6; D gene ambiguous. Trimming cost V 1 base and J 15 bases, with 19 bases left between them. The CDR3 length is 15 residues. CDR1 is LGHNA and CDR2 is YNFKEQ in the germline V gene. The CDR3 here is CASSQASGQTGYLHF. As DNA, the CDR3 is TGTGCCAGCAGCCAAGCTAGCGGCCAGACGGGGTACCTCCACTTT.

The table lists this clonotype with a few counts. The chain combines TRBV12-3 or TRBV12-4 with TRBJ1-2, with 9 nucleotides matching TRBD1. V was pared by 7 bases and J by 7 bases, with 10 bases of the junction left unmatched. The CDR3 loop spans 14 amino acids. CDR3 bases: TGTGCCAGCACCCTAGACAGGGGGAGAGGTGGCTACACCTTC. Translated, it gives CASTLDRGRGGYTF.